Below are 2 T cell receptor beta chains sequenced from a single sample in a study of cytomegalovirus exposure and HLA in healthy donors. PCR was performed using 60 Vbeta and 13 Jbeta primers. TCRdb's copy holds only in-frame clones and misses some; the assay was immunoSEQ multiplex PCR. This table lists approximately 70,000 clones. The sequenced material came from PBMCs. The receptors were sampled from a female donor in good health and CMV-seropositive.

The chain couples TRBV19 to TRBJ1-5, with 7 bases identical to TRBD1. V gave up 3 bases and J gave up 16 bases; unmatched junction bases: 15. Germline CDR1 is LNHDA and CDR2 is SQIVND (reference sequence). The CDR3 runs to 14 residues. In DNA, the CDR3 is TGTGCCAGTAGTATTCAACCCATCTCAGGGGGGCACCATTTT. Its translation: CASSIQPISGGHHF.

The V and J genes are TRBV12-5 and TRBJ1-1; 8 bases match TRBD1. Germline lookup yields CDR1 LGHNT and CDR2 FRNRAP. The CDR3 has 12 amino acids. V lost 6 bases, J lost 9 bases, and 6 bases stayed unmatched. DNA of the CDR3: TGTGCTAGTGGAATAGGCAGGGGGCAAGCTTTCTTT. Translation gives CASGIGRGQAFF.